What follows is one T cell receptor (beta chain) and its context. This sample is part of a study of blood T cell repertoires in COVID-19. Study-wide context: Samples of COVID-19 (acute and convalescent) were obtained from the United States, Italy and Spain. Nucleic acid was either cDNA or gDNA, and it came from T cells, B-cell-depleted T cells, or PBMCs.

Under the authors' procedure: Amplification from reference gene primers served as the basis for estimated nucleated cell counts. Some clones are missing from TCRdb's copy, which holds only in-frame ones; the method was immunoSEQ multiplex PCR. V and J calls and clone size are as listed in that table; D and trimming were resolved from the DNA. The sample comprises around 97,000 clones, about nine tenths of which are singletons, and approximately 17% rests with the top ten. V was clipped by 3 bases and J by 1 base, with 9 bases between them. The CDR3 is 13 amino acids. The germline V gene has CDR1 DFQATT and CDR2 SNEGSKA (reference sequence).

The sequence was collected from a woman of 80 years or more in a cohort sampled during active COVID-19. Sample: peripheral blood. V usage is TRBV20-1 and J usage is TRBJ1-1; D remains unclear. CDR3 sequence: CSASGGSNTEAFF. In nucleotides, the CDR3 is TGCAGTGCTAGTGGCGGGTCGAACACTGAAGCTTTCTTT.